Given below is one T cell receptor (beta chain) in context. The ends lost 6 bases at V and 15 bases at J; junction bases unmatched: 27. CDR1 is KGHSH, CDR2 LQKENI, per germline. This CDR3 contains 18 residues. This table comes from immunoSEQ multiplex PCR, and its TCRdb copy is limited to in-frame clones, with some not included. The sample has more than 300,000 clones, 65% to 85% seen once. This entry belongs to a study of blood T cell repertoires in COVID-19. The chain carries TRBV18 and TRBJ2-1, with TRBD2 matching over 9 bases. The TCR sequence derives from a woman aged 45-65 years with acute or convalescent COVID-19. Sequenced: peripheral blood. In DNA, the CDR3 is TGTGCCAGCTCGCCAGAGAACAGGCGAGTAATAGCGGGAGAGGGTCCGTTCTTC. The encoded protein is CASSPENRRVIAGEGPFF.